Listed below are T cell receptor beta chains from one sample, sequenced in a study of cytomegalovirus exposure and HLA in healthy donors. Generated by immunoSEQ multiplex PCR, the TCRdb table keeps only in-frame clones and is missing some. The repertoire holds 130,000 to 150,000 clones, with about 80% as singletons. Specimen: PBMCs. The receptors shown here come from a female donor in good health and CMV-seronegative. CDR3s include the opening cysteine and the closing phenylalanine or tryptophan. Each record gives: J gene, clone size, D gene, V gene, CDR3 protein, CDR3 DNA. A D gene is named only where the DNA matches it firmly. Not all rows give a size; the values are once, few, many and, for expanded clones, a class.

j_gene: TRBJ2-7; abundance: .; d_gene: TRBD2; v_gene: TRBV5-1; CDR3aa: CASSPPTGGFDEQYF; CDR3nt: TGCGCCAGCAGCCCACCCACGGGGGGTTTCGACGAGCAGTACTTC
j_gene: TRBJ2-7; abundance: .; d_gene: TRBD1; v_gene: TRBV2; CDR3aa: CASKGLGDRSYEQYF; CDR3nt: TGTGCCAGCAAAGGATTGGGGGACAGGTCCTACGAGCAGTACTTC
j_gene: TRBJ2-5; abundance: .; d_gene: .; v_gene: TRBV2; CDR3aa: CASSVLETQYF; CDR3nt: TGTGCCAGCAGTGTCTTAGAGACCCAGTACTTC
j_gene: TRBJ2-7; abundance: .; d_gene: .; v_gene: TRBV19; CDR3aa: CASREQGDYSYEQYF; CDR3nt: TGTGCCAGTAGGGAACAGGGGGACTACTCCTACGAGCAGTACTTC
j_gene: TRBJ2-7; abundance: .; d_gene: .; v_gene: TRBV5-1; CDR3aa: CASSLGGRNDEQYF; CDR3nt: TGCGCCAGCAGCCTCGGGGGTCGAAACGACGAGCAGTACTTC
j_gene: TRBJ2-5; abundance: few; d_gene: .; v_gene: TRBV7-3; CDR3aa: CASSLSGTGEQYF; CDR3nt: TGTGCCAGCAGCTTATCTGGTACGGGAGAGCAGTACTTC
j_gene: TRBJ1-1; abundance: .; d_gene: TRBD1; v_gene: TRBV5-6; CDR3aa: CASSSVDRGLRYAFF; CDR3nt: TGTGCCAGCAGCTCCGTTGACAGGGGGCTTAGGTATGCTTTCTTT
j_gene: TRBJ1-2; abundance: .; d_gene: .; v_gene: TRBV5-1; CDR3aa: CASSLGGIYGYTF; CDR3nt: TGCGCCAGCAGCTTGGGAGGGATCTATGGCTACACCTTC
j_gene: TRBJ2-1; abundance: .; d_gene: TRBD1; v_gene: TRBV5-1; CDR3aa: CASSPESGGNNEQFF; CDR3nt: TGCGCCAGCAGCCCGGAGTCAGGGGGCAATAATGAGCAGTTCTTC
j_gene: TRBJ2-7; abundance: .; d_gene: .; v_gene: TRBV28; CDR3aa: CASNIQGSGHEQYF; CDR3nt: TGTGCCAGCAACATACAGGGTTCGGGCCACGAGCAGTACTTC
j_gene: TRBJ2-7; abundance: .; d_gene: TRBD2; v_gene: TRBV6-5; CDR3aa: CASSYRRLAGTYEQYF; CDR3nt: TGTGCCAGCAGTTACCGTCGACTAGCGGGGACCTACGAGCAGTACTTC
j_gene: TRBJ2-1; abundance: .; d_gene: .; v_gene: TRBV9; CDR3aa: CASSVAVSSYNEQFF; CDR3nt: TGTGCCAGCAGCGTAGCGGTGAGCTCCTACAATGAGCAGTTCTTC
j_gene: TRBJ2-3; abundance: .; d_gene: .; v_gene: TRBV25-1; CDR3aa: CASSESAPGWGTQYF; CDR3nt: TGTGCCAGCAGTGAATCCGCCCCGGGGTGGGGTACGCAGTATTTT
j_gene: TRBJ1-4; abundance: .; d_gene: .; v_gene: TRBV27; CDR3aa: CASSFHGGKLFF; CDR3nt: TGTGCCAGCAGTTTCCACGGGGGGAAACTGTTTTTT
j_gene: TRBJ1-1; abundance: few; d_gene: .; v_gene: TRBV6-1; CDR3aa: CASSDSRGRTEAFF; CDR3nt: TGTGCCAGCAGTGACTCCAGGGGACGAACTGAAGCTTTCTTT
j_gene: TRBJ2-7; abundance: .; d_gene: .; v_gene: TRBV27; CDR3aa: CASSLGPGTYEQYF; CDR3nt: TGTGCCAGCAGTTTAGGCCCAGGGACCTACGAGCAGTACTTC
j_gene: TRBJ1-2; abundance: .; d_gene: TRBD1; v_gene: TRBV7-3; CDR3aa: CASSKTGGTDGYTF; CDR3nt: TGTGCCAGCAGCAAAACGGGGGGGACAGATGGCTACACCTTC
j_gene: TRBJ2-4; abundance: .; d_gene: TRBD1; v_gene: TRBV14; CDR3aa: CASSQEWTGDNIQYF; CDR3nt: TGTGCCAGCAGCCAAGAATGGACAGGGGACAACATTCAGTACTTC
j_gene: TRBJ1-2; abundance: few; d_gene: TRBD1; v_gene: TRBV28; CDR3aa: CASRKQGPKGYTF; CDR3nt: TGTGCCAGCAGAAAACAGGGGCCCAAAGGCTACACCTTC
j_gene: TRBJ2-1; abundance: .; d_gene: TRBD1; v_gene: TRBV10-3; CDR3aa: CAISEVAGQGYNEQFF; CDR3nt: TGTGCCATCAGTGAGGTAGCGGGACAGGGGTACAATGAGCAGTTCTTC
j_gene: TRBJ2-7; abundance: .; d_gene: .; v_gene: TRBV5-1; CDR3aa: CASSPGVAEQYF; CDR3nt: TGCGCCAGCAGCCCCGGAGTGGCCGAGCAGTACTTC
j_gene: TRBJ2-7; abundance: .; d_gene: TRBD2; v_gene: TRBV9; CDR3aa: CASSVGGVSYEQYF; CDR3nt: TGTGCCAGCAGCGTGGGAGGGGTATCCTACGAGCAGTACTTC
j_gene: TRBJ2-7; abundance: .; d_gene: TRBD1; v_gene: TRBV9; CDR3aa: CASSVGQGAAYEQYF; CDR3nt: TGTGCCAGCAGCGTAGGGCAGGGGGCGGCCTACGAGCAGTACTTC
j_gene: TRBJ2-7; abundance: .; d_gene: .; v_gene: TRBV7-2; CDR3aa: CASSIRQFYEQYF; CDR3nt: TGTGCCAGCAGCATCCGACAGTTCTACGAGCAGTACTTC
j_gene: TRBJ1-2; abundance: .; d_gene: .; v_gene: TRBV28; CDR3aa: CASSQPRGYTF; CDR3nt: TGTGCCAGCAGCCAACCCCGGGGCTACACCTTC
j_gene: TRBJ1-1; abundance: few; d_gene: TRBD1; v_gene: TRBV7-9; CDR3aa: CASSSRTGVKGGEAFF; CDR3nt: TGTGCCAGCAGCTCCCGTACAGGGGTAAAGGGAGGTGAAGCTTTCTTT
j_gene: TRBJ2-1; abundance: .; d_gene: .; v_gene: TRBV10-2; CDR3aa: CASSDWTNGGEQFF; CDR3nt: TGCGCCAGCAGTGACTGGACTAACGGCGGTGAGCAGTTCTTC
j_gene: TRBJ1-1; abundance: .; d_gene: .; v_gene: TRBV5-4; CDR3aa: CASSLVTGWNSEAFF; CDR3nt: TGTGCCAGCAGCTTGGTGACAGGCTGGAATTCTGAAGCTTTCTTT
j_gene: TRBJ1-1; abundance: .; d_gene: .; v_gene: TRBV2; CDR3aa: CASSASRGGTEAFF; CDR3nt: TGTGCCAGCAGTGCGAGTAGGGGTGGCACTGAAGCTTTCTTT
j_gene: TRBJ2-5; abundance: once; d_gene: TRBD2; v_gene: TRBV28; CDR3aa: CASSTIAGRETQYF; CDR3nt: TGTGCCAGCAGCACAATAGCGGGACGAGAGACCCAGTACTTC
j_gene: TRBJ2-1; abundance: once; d_gene: TRBD1; v_gene: TRBV15; CDR3aa: CATSRITGTGGAWNEQFF; CDR3nt: TGTGCCACCAGCCGGATCACCGGGACAGGGGGCGCGTGGAATGAGCAGTTCTTC
j_gene: TRBJ1-1; abundance: once; d_gene: .; v_gene: TRBV2; CDR3aa: CASSVRVNRGAFF; CDR3nt: TGTGCCAGCAGTGTGAGGGTGAACCGAGGAGCTTTCTTT
j_gene: TRBJ1-2; abundance: few; d_gene: TRBD1; v_gene: TRBV6-5; CDR3aa: CASSPGTGRYYGYTF; CDR3nt: TGTGCCAGCAGTCCCGGGACAGGGAGGTATTATGGCTACACCTTC
j_gene: TRBJ1-6; abundance: .; d_gene: .; v_gene: TRBV14; CDR3aa: CASSTGGPYNSPLHF; CDR3nt: TGTGCCAGCAGTACGGGAGGCCCCTATAATTCACCCCTCCACTTT
j_gene: TRBJ2-1; abundance: .; d_gene: TRBD2; v_gene: TRBV5-1; CDR3aa: CASSLAELAGARQEQFF; CDR3nt: TGCGCCAGCAGCTTGGCTGAACTAGCGGGAGCCCGGCAAGAGCAGTTCTTC
j_gene: TRBJ1-2; abundance: .; d_gene: .; v_gene: TRBV5-4; CDR3aa: CASSSIGGRNYGYTF; CDR3nt: TGTGCCAGCAGCTCTATAGGGGGACGTAACTATGGCTACACCTTC
j_gene: TRBJ2-7; abundance: .; d_gene: TRBD2; v_gene: TRBV4-3; CDR3aa: CASSQDSPLAGGFLEQYF; CDR3nt: TGCGCCAGCAGCCAAGATTCCCCCCTGGCGGGGGGTTTTTTGGAGCAGTACTTC
j_gene: TRBJ2-6; abundance: .; d_gene: .; v_gene: TRBV6-1; CDR3aa: CASSETSPGANVLTF; CDR3nt: TGTGCCAGCAGTGAGACAAGTCCTGGGGCCAACGTCCTGACTTTC
j_gene: TRBJ1-2; abundance: .; d_gene: .; v_gene: TRBV10-3; CDR3aa: CAISESFRTRRIRGRHYGYTF; CDR3nt: TGTGCCATCAGTGAGTCGTTCCGAACAAGGAGGATTAGAGGCAGGCACTATGGCTACACCTTC
j_gene: TRBJ1-1; abundance: .; d_gene: .; v_gene: TRBV5-1; CDR3aa: CASSPGTLNTEAFF; CDR3nt: TGCGCCAGCAGCCCCGGGACACTGAACACTGAAGCTTTCTTT
j_gene: TRBJ2-7; abundance: .; d_gene: TRBD2; v_gene: TRBV29-1; CDR3aa: CSVDNSGGGEHYF; CDR3nt: TGCAGCGTTGATAACTCGGGGGGGGGCGAGCACTACTTC
j_gene: TRBJ2-7; abundance: few; d_gene: .; v_gene: TRBV6-1; CDR3aa: CASSRTREAVTKQYF; CDR3nt: TGTGCCAGCAGTCGTACCAGGGAAGCCGTCACGAAGCAGTACTTC
j_gene: TRBJ2-7; abundance: .; d_gene: .; v_gene: TRBV5-1; CDR3aa: CASSLNTAAYEQYF; CDR3nt: TGCGCCAGCAGCCTAAACACAGCCGCCTACGAGCAGTACTTC
j_gene: TRBJ2-3; abundance: .; d_gene: TRBD2; v_gene: TRBV15; CDR3aa: CATSRERTSGRANTQYF; CDR3nt: TGTGCCACCAGCAGAGAGCGAACTAGCGGGAGGGCAAATACGCAGTATTTT
j_gene: TRBJ2-1; abundance: .; d_gene: .; v_gene: TRBV5-1; CDR3aa: CASSSEGAPYNEQFF; CDR3nt: TGCGCCAGCAGCTCCGAAGGGGCCCCTTACAATGAGCAGTTCTTC
j_gene: TRBJ1-4; abundance: .; d_gene: .; v_gene: TRBV29-1; CDR3aa: CSVEVAGILGEKLFF; CDR3nt: TGCAGCGTTGAAGTGGCGGGGATCCTGGGTGAAAAACTGTTTTTT
j_gene: TRBJ2-3; abundance: .; d_gene: TRBD2; v_gene: TRBV28; CDR3aa: CASSPFYDSGKGTSYTQYF; CDR3nt: TGTGCCAGCAGTCCCTTTTATGATAGCGGGAAGGGGACGAGCTATACGCAGTATTTT
j_gene: TRBJ2-3; abundance: .; d_gene: TRBD1; v_gene: TRBV4-3; CDR3aa: CASSESRDSSTDTQYF; CDR3nt: TGCGCCAGCAGCGAAAGTAGGGACAGTTCAACAGATACGCAGTATTTT
j_gene: TRBJ1-1; abundance: few; d_gene: .; v_gene: TRBV7-2; CDR3aa: CASSLEGVPKAFF; CDR3nt: TGTGCCAGCAGCTTAGAGGGGGTGCCGAAAGCTTTCTTT
j_gene: TRBJ2-3; abundance: .; d_gene: .; v_gene: TRBV7-9; CDR3aa: CASSTVPGLTPSTDTQYF; CDR3nt: TGTGCCAGCAGCACCGTTCCGGGACTCACTCCTAGCACAGATACGCAGTATTTT
j_gene: TRBJ2-7; abundance: .; d_gene: .; v_gene: TRBV9; CDR3aa: CASSPPGYYEQYF; CDR3nt: TGTGCCAGCAGCCCACCCGGTTACTACGAGCAGTACTTC
j_gene: TRBJ2-6; abundance: .; d_gene: .; v_gene: TRBV7-2; CDR3aa: CASSLARVPNVLTF; CDR3nt: TGTGCCAGCAGCTTAGCGAGGGTACCCAACGTCCTGACTTTC
j_gene: TRBJ2-5; abundance: .; d_gene: .; v_gene: TRBV7-7; CDR3aa: CASSSREQETQYF; CDR3nt: TGTGCTAGCAGCTCCCGGGAGCAAGAGACCCAGTACTTC
j_gene: TRBJ2-3; abundance: .; d_gene: TRBD1; v_gene: TRBV9; CDR3aa: CASSGDRGLLDTQYF; CDR3nt: TGTGCCAGCAGCGGGGACAGGGGGTTATTGGATACGCAGTATTTT
j_gene: TRBJ1-2; abundance: .; d_gene: .; v_gene: TRBV30; CDR3aa: CAWDRLPMRPGVNNYGYTF; CDR3nt: TGTGCCTGGGACCGACTCCCAATGAGGCCAGGGGTTAACAACTATGGCTACACCTTC